This record concerns one T cell receptor beta chain sequence. The entry originates in a study of blood T cell repertoires in COVID-19. The length of the CDR3 is 16 residues. Germline values: CDR1 KGHSH, CDR2 LQKENI. J was trimmed by 5 bases and V by 0 bases; bases with no gene match: 3. TCRdb's copy holds only in-frame clones and misses some; the assay was immunoSEQ multiplex PCR. The table includes approximately 46,000 clones, approximately 90% detected once. The sequence came from a man between 65 and 85 years old with active COVID-19. The sequenced material came from peripheral blood. The rearrangement uses TRBV18 and TRBJ2-2; TRBD2 matches 10 bases. CDR3 nucleotides: TGTGCCAGCTCACCACCCCTAGCGGGGGTTACCGGGGAGCTGTTTTTT. Protein sequence: CASSPPLAGVTGELFF.